Each of the 9 T cell receptor beta chains below was sequenced from the same sample in a study of blood T cell repertoires in COVID-19. This table comes from immunoSEQ multiplex PCR, and its TCRdb copy is limited to in-frame clones, with some not included. The profile shows 170,000 or so clones, over 70% of them singletons. Sequencing used peripheral blood. The receptors stem from a woman aged 60-70 years with acute or convalescent COVID-19.

This clone was found once. This chain links TRBV3-1 (or the pseudogene TRBV3-2) with TRBJ2-3; D perhaps matches TRBD2 (7 bases). V was clipped by 0 bases and J by 2 bases, with 15 bases between them. The CDR3 is 17 residues long. The germline gives CDR1 LGHDT, CDR2 YNNKEL (reference sequence). The CDR3, as DNA: TGTGCCAGCAGCCAAGATTGGGGGGGCGGGGCCACAGATACGCAGTATTTT. Protein product: CASSQDWGGGATDTQYF.

The V call is TRBV7-9, the J call TRBJ2-1; D is possibly TRBD2 (6 bases). Trimming took 9 bases from V and 2 from J, leaving 17 bases between them. The CDR3 totals 15 residues. CDR1 is SEHNR and CDR2 is FQNEAQ in the germline V gene (reference sequence). The CDR3 reads CASSTGWEAYNEQFF. The CDR3 nucleotides are TGTGCCAGTAGCACGGGGTGGGAGGCCTACAATGAGCAGTTCTTC.

The genes are TRBV5-4 and TRBJ2-3; D not resolved. The germline V and J ends were trimmed by 1 base and 2 bases, with 14 bases remaining between them. This CDR3 region has 16 residues. The germline V gene encodes CDR1 SGHNT and CDR2 YYREEE (reference sequence). The CDR3: CASSLSVSYFTDTQYF. CDR3 nucleotide sequence: TGTGCCAGCAGCTTGTCCGTGAGCTACTTCACAGATACGCAGTATTTT.

This clone was seen only a few times. The J gene is TRBJ1-6, the V gene TRBV7-3; perhaps TRBD1 as D (5 bases). Deletions cut 6 bases from V and 9 bases from J, with 12 bases between. The CDR3 length is 13 residues. Looked up from germline, CDR1 is SGHTA and CDR2 is FQGTGA. CDR3 DNA sequence: TGTGCCAGCAGGGTGGGGGGGAGTTCACCCCTCCACTTT. It codes for CASRVGGSSPLHF.

This clone has a handful of counts. The rearrangement uses TRBV2 and TRBJ1-5, with no clear D. V lost 6 bases, J lost 5 bases, and 17 bases lay in between. The CDR3 has 15 amino acids. Per the germline V gene, CDR1 is SNHLY and CDR2 is FYNNEI. The CDR3 DNA reads TGTGCCAGCAGGAGGGAGCAGGACCTACATCAGCCCCAGCATTTT. This codes for CASRREQDLHQPQHF.

The chain is built from TRBV11-2 and TRBJ2-7; perhaps TRBD1 as D (6 bases). Germline V gene data show CDR1 as SGHAT and CDR2 as FQNNGV. Deletions cut 6 bases from V and 4 bases from J, with 13 bases between. The CDR3 runs 13 residues. This CDR3 reads CASRYRVEYEQYF. CDR3 in DNA: TGTGCCAGCAGATACAGGGTAGAATACGAGCAGTACTTC.

V usage is TRBV4-3 and J usage is TRBJ1-2; no reliable D call. The CDR3 totals 17 residues. V lost 3 bases to trimming and J lost 2 bases, with 19 bases between them. Looked up from germline, CDR1 is LGHNA and CDR2 is YSLEER. As DNA, the CDR3 is TGCGCCAGCAGCCAGTCATCGACGGGAACCCCCAACTATGGCTACACCTTC. It specifies CASSQSSTGTPNYGYTF.

This clone has only one observation. Here the CDR3 reads CATSVGRGTEAFF. CDR3 DNA sequence: TGTGCCACCAGTGTAGGTAGGGGCACTGAAGCTTTCTTT. V usage is TRBV24-1 and J usage is TRBJ1-1; the D gene is possibly TRBD1 (5 bases). This CDR3 has 13 residues. Germline V gives CDR1 KGHDR, CDR2 SFDVKD. V was trimmed by 5 bases and J by 4 bases, leaving 10 bases between them.

V is TRBV6-5 and J is TRBJ2-3; TRBD2 matches 9 bases. The ends lost 6 bases at V and 7 bases at J; junction bases unmatched: 5. There are 13 residues in the CDR3. Germline assignment: CDR1 MNHEY and CDR2 SVGAGI. The CDR3 coding sequence is TGTGCCAGCAGAGGCGGGGGGGCAAATACGCAGTATTTT. Translated: CASRGGGANTQYF.